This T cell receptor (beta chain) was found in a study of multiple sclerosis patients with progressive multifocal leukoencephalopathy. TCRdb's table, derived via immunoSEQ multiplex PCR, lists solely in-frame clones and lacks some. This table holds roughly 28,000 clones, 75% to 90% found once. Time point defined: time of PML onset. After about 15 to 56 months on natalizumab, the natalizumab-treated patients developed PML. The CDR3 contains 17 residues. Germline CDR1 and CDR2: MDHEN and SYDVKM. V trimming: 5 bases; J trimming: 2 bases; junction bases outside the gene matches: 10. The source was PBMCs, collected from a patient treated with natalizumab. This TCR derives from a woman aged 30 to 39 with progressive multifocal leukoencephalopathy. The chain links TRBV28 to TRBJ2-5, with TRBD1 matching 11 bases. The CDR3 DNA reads TGTGCCAGCAGTCCCGGACAGGGGGCATTGAGGCAAGAGACCCAGTACTTC. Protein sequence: CASSPGQGALRQETQYF.